Listed below are T cell receptor beta chains from one sample, sequenced in a study of cytomegalovirus exposure and HLA in healthy donors. Generated by immunoSEQ multiplex PCR, the TCRdb table keeps only in-frame clones and is missing some. This sample has around 200,000 clones; about 75% occur once, and the top ten carry around 2%. The sequenced sample consisted of PBMCs. These receptor sequences come from a man younger than 35 in good health and CMV-seronegative. CDR3s include the opening cysteine and the closing phenylalanine or tryptophan. Each record gives: clone size, J gene, D gene, V gene, CDR3 protein, CDR3 DNA. D genes are given only for firm matches. Expanded clones are given a class, and other clones once, few, many or no size at all.

abundance: few; j_gene: TRBJ2-2; d_gene: NA; v_gene: TRBV9; CDR3aa: CASRDRNTGELFF; CDR3nt: TGTGCCAGCAGAGACAGGAACACCGGGGAGCTGTTTTTT
abundance: NA; j_gene: TRBJ2-2; d_gene: NA; v_gene: TRBV7-2; CDR3aa: CASRRLGAGELFF; CDR3nt: TGTGCCAGTAGGCGACTAGGGGCCGGGGAGCTGTTTTTT
abundance: NA; j_gene: TRBJ1-4; d_gene: NA; v_gene: TRBV9; CDR3aa: CASSVGAENEKLFF; CDR3nt: TGTGCCAGCAGCGTAGGGGCTGAGAATGAAAAACTGTTTTTT
abundance: once; j_gene: TRBJ2-7; d_gene: TRBD2; v_gene: TRBV7-2; CDR3aa: CASSLGGGGHYEQYF; CDR3nt: TGTGCCAGCAGCTTAGGTGGCGGGGGGCACTACGAGCAGTACTTC
abundance: NA; j_gene: TRBJ2-7; d_gene: TRBD1; v_gene: TRBV19; CDR3aa: CASSPRDRGPEQYF; CDR3nt: TGTGCCAGTAGTCCCCGGGACAGGGGCCCCGAGCAGTACTTC
abundance: NA; j_gene: TRBJ1-3; d_gene: NA; v_gene: TRBV6-5; CDR3aa: CASNNGEGSQGTIYF; CDR3nt: TGTGCCAGCAATAACGGGGAGGGATCCCAAGGGACCATATATTTT
abundance: NA; j_gene: TRBJ2-5; d_gene: NA; v_gene: TRBV7-9; CDR3aa: CASSLEARVVGQETQYF; CDR3nt: TGTGCCAGCAGCTTAGAGGCGCGGGTAGTAGGGCAAGAGACCCAGTACTTC
abundance: NA; j_gene: TRBJ2-1; d_gene: NA; v_gene: TRBV2; CDR3aa: CASDEQNNEQFF; CDR3nt: TGTGCCAGCGATGAACAGAACAATGAGCAGTTCTTC
abundance: NA; j_gene: TRBJ2-7; d_gene: TRBD1; v_gene: TRBV19; CDR3aa: CASRPTGVISYEQYF; CDR3nt: TGTGCCAGTAGACCGACAGGGGTAATCTCCTACGAGCAGTACTTC
abundance: NA; j_gene: TRBJ2-7; d_gene: TRBD2; v_gene: TRBV27; CDR3aa: CASSLWLAGAHEQYF; CDR3nt: TGTGCCAGCAGTTTATGGCTAGCGGGAGCGCACGAGCAGTACTTC
abundance: few; j_gene: TRBJ1-1; d_gene: TRBD1; v_gene: TRBV6-1; CDR3aa: CASSEMGQMNTEAFF; CDR3nt: TGTGCCAGCAGTGAAATGGGACAGATGAACACTGAAGCTTTCTTT
abundance: few; j_gene: TRBJ1-2; d_gene: TRBD1; v_gene: TRBV5-1; CDR3aa: CASSLVAGTGEAGYTF; CDR3nt: TGCGCCAGCAGCTTGGTTGCAGGGACAGGGGAAGCTGGCTACACCTTC
abundance: few; j_gene: TRBJ2-7; d_gene: NA; v_gene: TRBV6-5; CDR3aa: CASKRSGEDYEQYF; CDR3nt: TGTGCCAGCAAACGCTCGGGAGAGGACTACGAGCAGTACTTC
abundance: NA; j_gene: TRBJ2-5; d_gene: NA; v_gene: TRBV19; CDR3aa: CASRFGETQYF; CDR3nt: TGTGCCAGTAGGTTCGGGGAGACCCAGTACTTC
abundance: NA; j_gene: TRBJ2-7; d_gene: TRBD1; v_gene: TRBV5-1; CDR3aa: CASSLGQGVSEQYF; CDR3nt: TGCGCCAGCAGCCTGGGACAGGGGGTCTCCGAGCAGTACTTC
abundance: NA; j_gene: TRBJ2-5; d_gene: TRBD1; v_gene: TRBV7-9; CDR3aa: CASSFARGLGETQYF; CDR3nt: TGTGCCAGCAGCTTTGCTAGGGGGCTGGGGGAGACCCAGTACTTC
abundance: NA; j_gene: TRBJ2-1; d_gene: TRBD2; v_gene: TRBV9; CDR3aa: CASSAKRGRYNEQFF; CDR3nt: TGTGCCAGCAGCGCCAAGCGGGGGCGTTACAATGAGCAGTTCTTC
abundance: few; j_gene: TRBJ2-7; d_gene: NA; v_gene: TRBV29-1; CDR3aa: CSVVGDTYEQYF; CDR3nt: TGCAGCGTTGTCGGGGATACCTACGAGCAGTACTTC
abundance: NA; j_gene: TRBJ2-5; d_gene: NA; v_gene: TRBV4-1; CDR3aa: CASSQEEGSGFQETQYF; CDR3nt: TGCGCCAGCAGCCAAGAGGAGGGATCCGGTTTTCAAGAGACCCAGTACTTC
abundance: NA; j_gene: TRBJ1-2; d_gene: NA; v_gene: TRBV4-1; CDR3aa: CASSQETFSAGKDYGYTF; CDR3nt: TGCGCCAGCAGCCAAGAGACTTTTTCGGCAGGGAAGGACTATGGCTACACCTTC
abundance: NA; j_gene: TRBJ1-1; d_gene: NA; v_gene: TRBV30; CDR3aa: CAWSGGRGYDTEAFF; CDR3nt: TGTGCCTGGAGTGGGGGAAGGGGGTATGACACTGAAGCTTTCTTT
abundance: NA; j_gene: TRBJ2-1; d_gene: NA; v_gene: TRBV7-8; CDR3aa: CASSRLSGDEQFF; CDR3nt: TGTGCCAGCAGCCGACTCTCGGGGGATGAGCAGTTCTTC
abundance: NA; j_gene: TRBJ2-7; d_gene: TRBD2; v_gene: TRBV28; CDR3aa: CASSPQTSASSLYEQYF; CDR3nt: TGTGCCAGCAGTCCCCAGACTAGCGCGAGTTCCCTCTACGAGCAGTACTTC